Listed below are T cell receptor beta chains from one sample, sequenced in a study of control samples from healthy donors and cancer patients. Data came from immunoSEQ multiplex PCR; TCRdb stores just in-frame clones and leaves some out. The sample includes 150,000 or so clones, about 90% of them seen just once. The sample taken for sequencing was blood. These receptors were collected from a woman aged 25-40 years in good health. The conserved cysteine and the conserved F or W are not part of the CDR3 here.

TRBV28,ASKSYNEQF
TRBV3-1/TRBV3-2,ASSQDYRDGYT
TRBV19,ASRNRVHYGYT
TRBV6-5,ASGTYTGELF
TRBV6-4,ASSDGEGPGPGSYGYT
TRBV7-9,ASSLRAGGLYNEQF
TRBV7-7,ASSRQSGTEAF
TRBV10-3,AISEDLAGIYGYT
TRBV6-1,ASSEATQNGIVNYGYT
TRBV11-2,ASAQTSGLAKNIQY
TRBV27,ASSPDRRHTEAF
TRBV30,AWEGQYNPNYGYT
TRBV12-5,ASGFFNTGELF
TRBV19,ASSSSFSSTDTQY
TRBV19,ASSIMSDRVNEKLF
TRBV4-2,ASSQNLAGVGGELF
TRBV28,ASSLPLSTDTQY
TRBV2,ATRVQDEKLF
TRBV10-2,ASSEEWGNTIY
TRBV28,ASSLRGADEQY
TRBV28,ASSSWTTNTGELF
TRBV11-2,ASSPLIVSSGNTIY
TRBV18,ASSPPGPGTFYGYT
TRBV27,ASSLSTGRVYGYT
TRBV19,ASTPERDTEAF
TRBV3-1/TRBV3-2,ASSHQASGTSGGAVQETQY
TRBV4-1,ASSQVGGGGNQPQH
TRBV19,ASSSAYNEQF
TRBV6-5,ASRTDTYTEAF
TRBV7-6,ASSLDGEGELF
TRBV3-1/TRBV3-2,ASSRLTGAEAF
TRBV6-5,ASSSYSGNEKLF
TRBV4-2,ASSQGSKGGLATDTQY
TRBV6-5,ASSYSRGLKETQY
TRBV5-5,ASTRDSEPSYEQY
TRBV25-1,ASSPPTGPYSPLH
TRBV6-5,ASSYSYRVLNTEAF
TRBV5-6,ASSLALQETQY
TRBV7-2,ASSLALIESPLH
TRBV13,ASAVGRAMGV
TRBV25-1,ASSDVGVEVRGDQY
TRBV18,ASSPALNHNRVSEAF
TRBV6-5,ASSRSLGAGQPQH
TRBV19,ASSQSSATNEKLF
TRBV29-1,SVGGLHSSYEQY
TRBV6-5,ASGRDRGPSTEAF